The 9 T cell receptor beta chains below all came from one sample that was sequenced in a study of T cell changes during pregnancy in multiple sclerosis. Clones were read by immunoSEQ multiplex PCR, and TCRdb kept only the in-frame ones, dropping some. This sample has approximately 30,000 clones; 75% to 90% occur once, and the top ten carry about 0.8%. The sample was CD4+ T cells from peripheral blood mononuclear cells, taken in the second trimester of pregnancy. Receptor source: a female donor with multiple sclerosis, enrolled in a pregnancy study.

The chain couples TRBV9 to TRBJ1-1; 7 nucleotides agree with TRBD1. Germline CDR1 and CDR2: SGDLS and YYNGEE. The CDR3 spans 19 residues. With V trimmed by 4 bases and J by 1 base, 19 bases remained unmatched. CDR3 DNA: TGTGCCAGCAGCCGAGACCACAGGGGAATATTTACGAAGAACACTGAAGCTTTCTTT. Translating gives CASSRDHRGIFTKNTEAFF.

This rearrangement joins TRBV2 to TRBJ1-1; D might be TRBD1 (6 bases). The CDR3 loop spans 15 amino acids. V lost 3 bases and J lost 6, with 17 bases in between. The germline gives CDR1 SNHLY, CDR2 FYNNEI. In DNA form, the CDR3 reads TGTGCCAGCAGTGAGTTACAGGGCCGGGTAGCTGAAGCTTTCTTT. As protein: CASSELQGRVAEAFF. The full variable domain, in which reference TRBV2 and TRBJ1-1 provide the parts outside the CDR3, is EPEVTQTPSHQVTQMGQEVILRCVPISNHLYFYWYRQILGQKVEFLVSFYNNEISEKSEIFDDQFSVERPDGSNFTLKIRSTKLEDSAMYFCASSELQGRVAEAFFGQGTRLTVV.

A few counts support this clone. This chain connects TRBV6-1 to TRBJ1-1; the D is unclear. Trimming removed 11 bases at V and 8 bases at J, with 21 bases between. The CDR3 loop spans 13 amino acids. Germline CDR1 and CDR2: MNHNS and SASEGT. CDR3 in amino acids: CAVSPLSGEEAFF. The DNA of the CDR3 is TGTGCCGTCTCCCCCCTGTCCGGGGAGGAAGCTTTCTTT.

The chain has TRBV5-4 and TRBJ1-4, with TRBD1 as a possible D gene (5 bases). The CDR3 length is 13 residues. The V gene lost 0 bases and the J gene lost 10 bases, with 10 bases spanning the gap. Germline values: CDR1 SGHNT, CDR2 YYREEE (reference sequence). DNA of the CDR3: TGTGCCAGCAGCTTGGACCGGGGGGGAAAACTGTTTTTT. This sequence encodes CASSLDRGGKLFF.

This rearrangement joins TRBV18 to TRBJ1-2, with D unresolved. The CDR3 runs to 12 residues. Germline CDR1 is KGHSH and CDR2 is LQKENI. V lost 4 bases, J lost 2 bases, and 5 bases lay in between. The CDR3 spells CASSQENYGYTF. In DNA form, the CDR3 reads TGTGCCAGCTCACAGGAGAACTATGGCTACACCTTC.

J is TRBJ2-7 and V is TRBV5-1; the match to TRBD2 covers 9 bases. V dropped 0 bases and J dropped 3; count of bases not matched to a gene: 4. CDR3 length: 15 amino acids. The germline V gene has CDR1 SGHRS and CDR2 YFSETQ. The CDR3 DNA reads TGCGCCAGCAGCTTGGTCCTAGCGGGGAACTACGAGCAGTACTTC. It yields the protein CASSLVLAGNYEQYF.

This clone was seen just once. The chain joins TRBV5-1 to TRBJ2-7; D is perhaps TRBD1 (5 bases). Germline CDR1 and CDR2: SGHRS and YFSETQ. This CDR3 comprises 13 residues. Trimming stripped 6 bases from V and 5 bases from J, with 15 bases between. CDR3 sequence: CASTMGQLHEQYF. The CDR3 DNA reads as TGCGCCAGCACTATGGGGCAGTTACACGAGCAGTACTTC.

The chain employs TRBV6-6 and TRBJ2-1; D is unresolved. The CDR3 is 11 amino acids. V was shortened by 4 bases and J by 9 bases, with 7 bases between the two germline ends. Germline loops: CDR1 MNHNY, CDR2 SVGAGI (reference sequence). The CDR3 loop is CASSSVSEQFF. CDR3 in DNA: TGTGCCAGCAGTTCAGTCAGTGAGCAGTTCTTC.

Details on this clone: The same CDR3 arises from other DNA sequences in this sample as well. J is TRBJ2-3 and V is TRBV6-5; 7 bases match TRBD1. The V and J ends lost 2 bases and 6 bases, in that order; junction bases with no gene match: 2. CDR1 is MNHEY, CDR2 SVGAGI, per germline. This CDR3 region has 13 residues. The chain's CDR3 is CASSYPDRDTQYF. Here the CDR3 DNA reads TGTGCCAGCAGTTACCCGGACAGGGATACGCAGTATTTT.